The 8 T cell receptor beta chains presented below share a single source sample, sequenced in a study of CD8 T cells in Susac syndrome. Random hexamers were used to reverse transcribe roughly 0.5 to 1 ug of RNA. TCRdb analysed the immunoSEQ multiplex PCR reads with MiXCR anew, one entry per CDR3 protein. The sample yields under 110,000 distinct CDR3 sequences, roughly 94% seen once. Source material: CD8+ T cells from PBMCs. Receptors originate from a human donor with Susac syndrome.

The chain joins TRBV20-1 to TRBJ2-2; D gene ambiguous. V gave up 6 bases and J gave up 0 bases, with 14 bases separating them. The CDR3 has 15 amino acids. Germline CDR1 reads DFQATT; CDR2 reads SNEGSKA (reference sequence). The CDR3 bases are TGCAGTGCCCCCTCCCTCATAACGAACACCGGGGAGCTGTTTTTT. Protein sequence: CSAPSLITNTGELFF.

V gene TRBV20-1 combines with J gene TRBJ2-7; no clear D gene. CDR3 length: 13 amino acids. Trimming stripped 4 bases from V and 2 bases from J, with 12 bases between. Germline V gene sequence: CDR1 DFQATT, CDR2 SNEGSKA (reference sequence). For the CDR3, the DNA is TGCAGTGCTAATAGAGGCGGCCCCTACGAGCAGTACTTC. It encodes CSANRGGPYEQYF.

J is TRBJ2-1 and V is TRBV5-1; D tentatively reads TRBD1 or TRBD2 (5 bases each). The CDR3 runs 15 residues. Trimming pared 0 bases from V and 6 bases from J, leaving 13 bases between. Germline lookup yields CDR1 SGHRS and CDR2 YFSETQ. The CDR3 protein is CASSLGGSSSNEQFF. In nucleotides, the CDR3 is TGCGCCAGCAGCTTGGGGGGGAGTTCGAGCAATGAGCAGTTCTTC. Using reference TRBV5-1 and TRBJ2-1 for the parts outside the CDR3, the full variable domain is KAGVTQTPRYLIKTRGQQVTLSCSPISGHRSVSWYQQTPGQGLQFLFEYFSETQRNKGNFPGRFSGRQFSNSRSEMNVSTLELGDSALYLCASSLGGSSSNEQFFGPGTRLTVL.

This chain uses TRBV27 with TRBJ1-6; D might be TRBD1 (5 bases). Trimming pared 6 bases from V and 4 bases from J, leaving 13 bases between. Per germline, CDR1 MNHEY and CDR2 SMNVEV (reference sequence). The CDR3 consists of 15 residues. The CDR3 DNA reads TGTGCCAGCAGCACTCCGACAGAATATAATTCACCCCTCCACTTT. Protein: CASSTPTEYNSPLHF.

This sequence joins TRBV9 and TRBJ2-1; possibly TRBD1 or TRBD2 for D (5 bases each). Germline V gives CDR1 SGDLS, CDR2 YYNGEE. Trimming cost V 2 bases and J 6 bases, with 12 bases left between them. This CDR3 region has 14 residues. The CDR3 is CASSVPAGGNEQFF. CDR3 in DNA: TGTGCCAGCAGCGTCCCCGCTGGGGGCAATGAGCAGTTCTTC.

The rearrangement uses TRBV7-3 and TRBJ2-2; TRBD1 is a possible D gene (6 bases). CDR3 size: 14 residues. Germline-derived CDR1 and CDR2 are SGHTA and FQGTGA. V lost 5 bases and J lost 7, with 14 bases in between. CDR3 nucleotides: TGTGCCAGCAGCCCCACAGGGTCCGGCGGGGAGCTGTTTTTT. Its translation is CASSPTGSGGELFF.

The genes are TRBV15 and TRBJ1-5; 7 bases agree with TRBD1. This CDR3 contains 14 residues. V lost 11 bases to trimming and J lost 2 bases; unmatched junction nucleotides: 9. Germline CDR1 and CDR2: LNHNV and YYDKDF (reference sequence). The CDR3 bases are TGTGCCGCCGCGCGACAGGGAGGCAATCAGCCCCAGCATTTT. Its translation: CAAARQGGNQPQHF.

The chain joins TRBV3-1 to TRBJ2-2; D might be TRBD1 or TRBD2, each matching 5 bases. In germline, CDR1 is LGHDT, CDR2 YNNKEL (reference sequence). CDR3 length: 15 residues. V lost 9 bases, J lost 5 bases, and 19 bases lay in between. The CDR3 here is CASPIGALGTGELFF. CDR3 DNA sequence: TGTGCCAGTCCTATCGGGGCGCTAGGAACCGGGGAGCTGTTTTTT.